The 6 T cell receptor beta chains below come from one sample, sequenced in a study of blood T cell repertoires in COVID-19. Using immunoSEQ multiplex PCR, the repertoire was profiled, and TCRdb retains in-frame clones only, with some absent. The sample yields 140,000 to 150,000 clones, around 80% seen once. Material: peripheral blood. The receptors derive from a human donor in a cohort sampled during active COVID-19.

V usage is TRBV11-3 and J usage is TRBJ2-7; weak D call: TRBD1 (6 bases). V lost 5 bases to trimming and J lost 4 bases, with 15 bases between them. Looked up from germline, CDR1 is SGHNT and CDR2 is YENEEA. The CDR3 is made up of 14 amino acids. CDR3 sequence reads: CASSKRDTSYEQYF. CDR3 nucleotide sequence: TGTGCCAGCAGCAAACGGGACACCAGTTACGAGCAGTACTTC. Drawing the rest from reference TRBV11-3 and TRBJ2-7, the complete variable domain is EAGVVQSPRYKIIEKKQPVAFWCNPISGHNTLYWYLQNLGQGPELLIRYENEEAVDDSQLPKDRFSAERLKGVDSTLKIQPAELGDSAVYLCASSKRDTSYEQYFGPGTRLTVT.

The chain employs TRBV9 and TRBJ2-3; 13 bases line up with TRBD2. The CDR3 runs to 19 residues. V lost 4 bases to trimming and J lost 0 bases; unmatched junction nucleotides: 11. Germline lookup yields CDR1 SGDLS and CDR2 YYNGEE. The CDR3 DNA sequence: TGTGCCAGCAGCCCAGGACTAGCGGGGGATCCGACTAGCACAGATACGCAGTATTTT. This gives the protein CASSPGLAGDPTSTDTQYF.

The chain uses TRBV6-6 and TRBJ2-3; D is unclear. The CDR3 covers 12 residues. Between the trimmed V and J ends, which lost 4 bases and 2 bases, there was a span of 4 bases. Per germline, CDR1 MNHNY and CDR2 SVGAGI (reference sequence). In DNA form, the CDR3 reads TGTGCCAGCAGTTCCTACACAGATACGCAGTATTTT. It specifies CASSSYTDTQYF.

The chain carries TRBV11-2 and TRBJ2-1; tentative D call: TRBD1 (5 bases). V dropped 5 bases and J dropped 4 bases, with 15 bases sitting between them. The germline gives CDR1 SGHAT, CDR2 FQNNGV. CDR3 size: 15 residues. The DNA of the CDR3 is TGTGCCAGCAGCGCCCCCAGGGATGGGTACAATGAGCAGTTCTTC. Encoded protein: CASSAPRDGYNEQFF.

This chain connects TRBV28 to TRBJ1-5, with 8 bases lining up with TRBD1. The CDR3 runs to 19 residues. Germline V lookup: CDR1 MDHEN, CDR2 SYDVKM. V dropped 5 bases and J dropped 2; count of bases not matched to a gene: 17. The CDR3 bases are TGTGCCAGCAGTCCCGGGGGCGACAGGGGATTAGTCGGCAATCAGCCCCAGCATTTT. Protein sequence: CASSPGGDRGLVGNQPQHF.

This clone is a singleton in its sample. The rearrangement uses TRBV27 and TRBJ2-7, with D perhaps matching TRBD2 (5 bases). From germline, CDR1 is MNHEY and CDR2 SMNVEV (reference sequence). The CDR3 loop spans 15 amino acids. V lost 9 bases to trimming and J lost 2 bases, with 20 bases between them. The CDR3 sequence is CASSLGRGGAYEQYF. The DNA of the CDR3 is TGTGCCAGTTCCCTTGGGAGAGGCGGCGCCTACGAGCAGTACTTC.